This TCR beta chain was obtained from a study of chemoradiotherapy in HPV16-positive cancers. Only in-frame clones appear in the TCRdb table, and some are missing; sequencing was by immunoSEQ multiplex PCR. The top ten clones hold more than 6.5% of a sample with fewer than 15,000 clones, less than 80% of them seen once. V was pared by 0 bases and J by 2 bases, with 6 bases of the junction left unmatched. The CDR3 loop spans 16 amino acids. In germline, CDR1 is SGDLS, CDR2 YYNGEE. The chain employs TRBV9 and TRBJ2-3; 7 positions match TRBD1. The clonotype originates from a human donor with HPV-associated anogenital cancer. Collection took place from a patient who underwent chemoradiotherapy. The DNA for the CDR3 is TGTGCCAGCAGCGTAGCTATCACAGGGGTCACAGATACGCAGTATTTT. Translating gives CASSVAITGVTDTQYF.